This is a list of T cell receptor beta chains from one sample in a study of post-analysis software for immune sequencing data. In TCRdb, the PCR reads were re-called with MiXCR into one record per CDR3 protein. The table shows roughly 600,000 distinct CDR3 sequences, with roughly 40% occurring only once. The sample taken for sequencing was blood. The receptors were sampled from a girl between 5 and 17 years old with multiple sclerosis. Each CDR3 is given with its conserved first and last residue. Each record gives: D gene, clone size, V gene, J gene, CDR3 DNA, CDR3 protein. A D gene is named only where the DNA matches it firmly. Some rows mark clone size as missing; the rest say once, few, many or name a class of expanded clone.

>TRBD2|NA|TRBV29-1|TRBJ2-7
TGCAGCGGTCGACTAGCGGGCTACGAGCAGTACTTC
CSGRLAGYEQYF
>NA|few|TRBV20-1|TRBJ2-7
TGCAGTGCTAGAGCGGGAGCGGCCTACGAGCAGTACTTC
CSARAGAAYEQYF
>NA|NA|TRBV29-1|TRBJ2-7
TGCAGCGCACTTCATGGACAGAAGGACTACGAGCAGTACTTC
CSALHGQKDYEQYF
>TRBD2|NA|TRBV7-2|TRBJ2-7
TGTGCCAGCAGCTTAGAACCTAGCGGGGCCCTCTACGAGCAGTACTTC
CASSLEPSGALYEQYF
>NA|NA|TRBV7-8|TRBJ1-2
TGTGCCAGCAGCTTGGGGCGTCAGGGGAGAGCCTCGTCTAACTATGGCTACACCTTC
CASSLGRQGRASSNYGYTF
>NA|NA|TRBV5-1|TRBJ2-1
TGCGCCAGCAGCTGGGAAGCGTACCGTCATGAGCAGTTCTTC
CASSWEAYRHEQFF
>NA|few|TRBV5-5|TRBJ1-6
TGTGCCAGCAGCTTGGGCAGCCCTTCACCCCTCCACTTT
CASSLGSPSPLHF
>NA|NA|TRBV6-5|TRBJ1-2
TGTGCCAGCAGTTACTCAAGGGGAATGGGAGGCTACACCTTC
CASSYSRGMGGYTF
>NA|NA|TRBV5-1|TRBJ2-3
TGCGCCAGCGGTGCGGAAAGGGGGACAGATACGCAGTATTTT
CASGAERGTDTQYF
>TRBD2|NA|TRBV2|TRBJ2-3
TGTGCCAGCAGAAGAGGACTAGGTAGCGTTAATTCAGATACGCAGTATTTT
CASRRGLGSVNSDTQYF
>NA|few|TRBV4-1|TRBJ2-6
TGCGCCAGCAGCCAAGGCACCTTCAGGAGCTCTGGGGCCAACGTCCTGACTTTC
CASSQGTFRSSGANVLTF
>TRBD2|NA|TRBV4-1|TRBJ2-1
TGCGCCAGCAGCCAAGACGGCGGGGGAGCGGGAGTCATCTACAATGAGCAGTTCTTC
CASSQDGGGAGVIYNEQFF
>TRBD2|NA|TRBV6-6|TRBJ2-3
TGTGCCAGCAGTTACTCCCCAGCGGGAGGGCGCACAGATACGCAGTATTTT
CASSYSPAGGRTDTQYF
>NA|few|TRBV5-1|TRBJ2-1
TGCGCCAGCACCCACGGAGGCAATGAGCAGTTCTTC
CASTHGGNEQFF
>NA|many|TRBV6-4|TRBJ2-3
TGTGCCAGCAGTGCGGGGGGCACAGATACGCAGTATTTT
CASSAGGTDTQYF
>TRBD1|NA|TRBV27|TRBJ1-2
TGTGCCAGCAGTCCCCGGACAGGGGAACGTGGCTACACCTTC
CASSPRTGERGYTF
>NA|NA|TRBV29-1|TRBJ1-1
TGCAGCATTGCCCAGAGAGGGTTTATCACTGAAGCTTTCTTT
CSIAQRGFITEAFF
>TRBD1|NA|TRBV5-1|TRBJ1-2
TGCGCCAGCAGCCGCCCGGGACAGGGACTTGTCAACTATGGCTACACCTTC
CASSRPGQGLVNYGYTF
>NA|NA|TRBV5-4|TRBJ2-3
TGTGCCAGCAGCCCCACAGCGCAACCCACAGATACGCAGTATTTT
CASSPTAQPTDTQYF
>NA|once|TRBV9|TRBJ2-2
TGTGCCAGCAGCATGGGCCCAGGCTACACCGGGGAGCTGTTTTTT
CASSMGPGYTGELFF
>NA|NA|TRBV7-9|TRBJ1-2
TGTGCCAGCAGCTTAGGGGGGACTAACTATGGCTACACCTTC
CASSLGGTNYGYTF
>NA|NA|TRBV6-6|TRBJ2-7
TGTGCCAGCAGCCCTATGAGAGGCCGAAACTACGAGCAGTACTTC
CASSPMRGRNYEQYF
>TRBD1|few|TRBV27|TRBJ2-6
TGTGCCAGCAGTTTGACAGGGCCCCGCGGTGGGGCCAACGTCCTGACTTTC
CASSLTGPRGGANVLTF
>NA|NA|TRBV6-5|TRBJ1-2
TGTGCCAGCAGCCCAGGGATAGCTAACTATGGCTACACCTTC
CASSPGIANYGYTF
>TRBD1|NA|TRBV5-1|TRBJ1-1
TGCGCCAGCAGCCCCGGGACAGCCGGTGAAGCTTTCTTT
CASSPGTAGEAFF
>NA|once|TRBV12-3/TRBV12-4|TRBJ1-2
TGTGCCAGCAGTTACGACAGTAGTGGTGGCTACACCTTC
CASSYDSSGGYTF
>NA|few|TRBV20-1|TRBJ2-1
TGCAGTGCTAGAGGGGTCGTAGAGTACAATGAGCAGTTCTTC
CSARGVVEYNEQFF
>NA|once|TRBV24-1|TRBJ2-2
TGTGCCACCAGTGATATGGGCACCGGGGAGCTGTTTTTT
CATSDMGTGELFF
>NA|once|TRBV7-2|TRBJ2-3
TGTGCCAGCAGCTCAAGCCGGGACACCGCTCTGTTAGATACGCAGTATTTT
CASSSSRDTALLDTQYF
>TRBD1|NA|TRBV5-1|TRBJ1-1
TGCGCCAGCAGCTTCCGGGACAGAGCGGCAGCTTTCTTT
CASSFRDRAAAFF
>NA|few|TRBV12-3/TRBV12-4|TRBJ2-5
TGTGCCAGCAGCCTGACAGCAAAAGAGACCCAGTACTTC
CASSLTAKETQYF
>NA|NA|TRBV20-1|TRBJ1-1
TGCAGTGCTAGAAATAACAGACCGGGACTCAGGAACACTGAAGCTTTCTTT
CSARNNRPGLRNTEAFF
>NA|few|TRBV6-6|TRBJ1-1
TGTGCCAGCAGTGGCACCTCGAACACTGAAGCTTTCTTT
CASSGTSNTEAFF
>NA|NA|TRBV9|TRBJ2-1
TGTGCCAGCAGCGACCTAGCTGCCAGCTCCTACAATGAGCAGTTCTTC
CASSDLAASSYNEQFF
>NA|NA|TRBV20-1|TRBJ2-7
TGCAGTGCTAGAAGGTACGGAGCCTACGAGCAGTACTTC
CSARRYGAYEQYF
>TRBD1|NA|TRBV18|TRBJ1-2
TGTGCCAGCTCAACGGACAGGGTGCGTGGCTACACCTTC
CASSTDRVRGYTF